This T cell receptor (beta chain) was sequenced for a study of OX40 agonist ivuxolimab in advanced cancers. General study points: CD4+ and CD8+ blood T cells expanded clonally by week 6 at 0.1 to 3.0 mg/kg.

Produced via immunoSEQ multiplex PCR; TCRdb's table is partial and in-frame only. The data show about 21,000 clones, under 85% seen once. Germline V lookup: CDR1 SGHRS, CDR2 YFSETQ. Trimming pared 0 bases from V and 4 bases from J, leaving 10 bases between. This CDR3 spans 14 amino acids. Concerning this clone itself: Its antigen is undetermined.

Sequencing was performed on CD4+ or CD8+ T cells sorted from blood, taken in a trial of the OX40 agonist ivuxolimab. The sequence derives from an adult with an advanced solid tumor such as melanoma, head and neck, liver or kidney cancer. The chain employs TRBV5-1 and TRBJ1-2; TRBD1 is a possible D gene (6 bases). CDR3 region: CASSLEQGFYGYTF. CDR3 nucleotides: TGCGCCAGCAGCTTGGAACAGGGCTTCTATGGCTACACCTTC. The variable domain in full, with the rest retrieved from reference TRBV5-1 and TRBJ1-2, is KAGVTQTPRYLIKTRGQQVTLSCSPISGHRSVSWYQQTPGQGLQFLFEYFSETQRNKGNFPGRFSGRQFSNSRSEMNVSTLELGDSALYLCASSLEQGFYGYTFGSGTRLTVV.